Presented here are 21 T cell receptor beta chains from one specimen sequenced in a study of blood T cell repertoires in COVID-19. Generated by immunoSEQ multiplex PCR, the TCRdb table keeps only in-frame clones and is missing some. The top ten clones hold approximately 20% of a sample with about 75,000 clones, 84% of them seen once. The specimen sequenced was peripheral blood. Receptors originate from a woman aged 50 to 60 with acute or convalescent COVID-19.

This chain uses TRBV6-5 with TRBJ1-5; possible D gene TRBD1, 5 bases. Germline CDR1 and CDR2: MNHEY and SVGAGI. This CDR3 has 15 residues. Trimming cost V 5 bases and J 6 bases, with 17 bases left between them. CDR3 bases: TGTGCCAGCAGTCCCGGTAGACAGAGACGTCAGCCCCAGCATTTT. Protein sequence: CASSPGRQRRQPQHF.

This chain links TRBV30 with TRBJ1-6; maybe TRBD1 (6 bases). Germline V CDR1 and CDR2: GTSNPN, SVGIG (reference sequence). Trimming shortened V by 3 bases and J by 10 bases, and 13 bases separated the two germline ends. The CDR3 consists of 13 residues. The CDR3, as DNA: TGTGCCTGGAGAGGGCAGGGGAAGTCACCCCTCCACTTT. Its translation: CAWRGQGKSPLHF.

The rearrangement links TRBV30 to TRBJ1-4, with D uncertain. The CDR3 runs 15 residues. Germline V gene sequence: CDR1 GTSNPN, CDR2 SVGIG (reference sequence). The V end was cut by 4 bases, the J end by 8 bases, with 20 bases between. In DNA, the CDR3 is TGTGCCTGGAATACCGCGGTCGGGATTCGGGAAAAACTGTTTTTT. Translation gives CAWNTAVGIREKLFF.

Here the CDR3 DNA reads TGTGCCAGCCGGACTAGCGGGAGCTACGAGCAGTACTTC. This encodes CASRTSGSYEQYF. This chain links TRBV14 with TRBJ2-7, with 13 bases that match TRBD2. The CDR3 is made up of 13 amino acids. With V trimmed by 8 bases and J by 3 bases, 1 base remained unmatched. The germline V gene encodes CDR1 SGHDN and CDR2 FVKESK. The variable domain in full, completed from reference TRBV14 and TRBJ2-7, reads EAGVTQFPSHSVIEKGQTVTLRCDPISGHDNLYWYRRVMGKEIKFLLHFVKESKQDESGMPNNRFLAERTGGTYSTLKVQPAELEDSGVYFCASRTSGSYEQYFGPGTRLTVT.

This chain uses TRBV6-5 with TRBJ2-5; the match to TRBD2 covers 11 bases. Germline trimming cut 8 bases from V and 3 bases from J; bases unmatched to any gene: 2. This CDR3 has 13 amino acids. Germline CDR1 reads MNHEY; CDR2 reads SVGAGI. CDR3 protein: CASQTSGKETQYF. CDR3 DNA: TGTGCCAGCCAGACTAGCGGGAAAGAGACCCAGTACTTC.

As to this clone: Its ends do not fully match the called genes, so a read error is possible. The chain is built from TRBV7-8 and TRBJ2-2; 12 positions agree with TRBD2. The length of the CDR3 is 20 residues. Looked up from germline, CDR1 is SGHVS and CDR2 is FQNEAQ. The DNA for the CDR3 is TGTGCCAGCAGCTTTACGTCTAGCGGGAGGGCCAACCTTAGGGACCGGGAGATGTTTTTT. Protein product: CASSFTSSGRANLRDREMFF.

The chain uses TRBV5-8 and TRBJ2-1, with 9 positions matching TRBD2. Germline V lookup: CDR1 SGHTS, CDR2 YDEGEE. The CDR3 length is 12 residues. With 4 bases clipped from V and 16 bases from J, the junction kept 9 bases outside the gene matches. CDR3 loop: CASSPLSGRFFF. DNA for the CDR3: TGTGCCAGCAGCCCCTTGAGCGGGAGGTTTTTCTTC.

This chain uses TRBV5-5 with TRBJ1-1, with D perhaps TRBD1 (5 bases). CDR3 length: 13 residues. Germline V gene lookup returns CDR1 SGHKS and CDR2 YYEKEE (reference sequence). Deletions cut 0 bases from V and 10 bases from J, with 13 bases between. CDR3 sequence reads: CASSLEGAAGAFF. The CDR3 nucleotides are TGTGCCAGCAGCTTGGAAGGGGCGGCCGGAGCTTTCTTT.

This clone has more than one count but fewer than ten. DNA of the CDR3: TGTGCCAGCAGCCGAAGTGGCTTGGGCACCCACACTGAAGCTTTCTTT. Translating gives CASSRSGLGTHTEAFF. J is TRBJ1-1 and V is TRBV14, with D hard to call. Germline CDR1 SGHDN, CDR2 FVKESK. The CDR3 is made up of 16 amino acids. V gave up 4 bases and J gave up 3 bases, with 18 bases separating them.

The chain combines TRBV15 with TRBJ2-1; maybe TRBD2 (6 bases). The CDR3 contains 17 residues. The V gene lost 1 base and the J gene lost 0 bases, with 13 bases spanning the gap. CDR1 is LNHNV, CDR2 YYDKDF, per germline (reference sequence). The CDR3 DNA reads TGTGCCACCAGCAGAGGGGGAGGTACAAGCTCCTACAATGAGCAGTTCTTC. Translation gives CATSRGGGTSSYNEQFF.

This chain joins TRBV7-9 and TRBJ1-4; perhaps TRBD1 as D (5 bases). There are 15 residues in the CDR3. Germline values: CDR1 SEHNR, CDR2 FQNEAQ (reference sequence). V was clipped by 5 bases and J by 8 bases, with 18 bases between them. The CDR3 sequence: CASSLGSPGQEKLFF. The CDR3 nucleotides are TGTGCCAGCAGCCTGGGGTCGCCCGGACAAGAAAAACTGTTTTTT.

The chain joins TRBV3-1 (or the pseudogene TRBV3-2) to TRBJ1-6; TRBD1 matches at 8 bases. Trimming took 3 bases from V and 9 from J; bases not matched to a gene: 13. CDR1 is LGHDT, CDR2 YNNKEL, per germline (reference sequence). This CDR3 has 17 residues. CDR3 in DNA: TGTGCCAGCAGCCACGACGGTCGGACAGGGATATCTTCACCCCTCCACTTT. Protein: CASSHDGRTGISSPLHF.

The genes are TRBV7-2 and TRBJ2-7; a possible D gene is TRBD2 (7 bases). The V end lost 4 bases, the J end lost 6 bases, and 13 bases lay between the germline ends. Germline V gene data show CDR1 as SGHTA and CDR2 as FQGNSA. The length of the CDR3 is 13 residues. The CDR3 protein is CASSYGGPGEQYF. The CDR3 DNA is TGTGCCAGCAGCTACGGGGGGCCGGGCGAGCAGTACTTC.

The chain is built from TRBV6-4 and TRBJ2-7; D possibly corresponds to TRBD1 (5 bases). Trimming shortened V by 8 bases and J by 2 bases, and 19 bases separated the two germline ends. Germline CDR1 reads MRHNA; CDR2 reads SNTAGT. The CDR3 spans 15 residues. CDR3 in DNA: TGTGCCAGCTCGTGTAGCAGGGATTGGGCCTACGAGCAGTACTTC. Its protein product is CASSCSRDWAYEQYF.

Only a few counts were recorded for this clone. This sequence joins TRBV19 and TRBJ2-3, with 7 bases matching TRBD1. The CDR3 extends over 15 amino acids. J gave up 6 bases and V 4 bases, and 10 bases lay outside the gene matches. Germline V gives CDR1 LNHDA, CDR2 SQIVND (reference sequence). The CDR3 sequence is CASSTPGATGDTQYF. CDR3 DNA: TGTGCCAGTAGTACCCCCGGGGCGACAGGGGATACGCAGTATTTT.

The CDR3 DNA follows: TGTGCCAGCAGTCCCCCCGGTGGCGCGGGAGGGGCGCAGTATTTT. It translates to CASSPPGGAGGAQYF. The V call is TRBV2, the J call TRBJ2-3; 9 bases line up with TRBD2. The length of the CDR3 is 15 residues. V was clipped by 5 bases and J by 10 bases; unmatched bases: 13. The germline V gene has CDR1 SNHLY and CDR2 FYNNEI.

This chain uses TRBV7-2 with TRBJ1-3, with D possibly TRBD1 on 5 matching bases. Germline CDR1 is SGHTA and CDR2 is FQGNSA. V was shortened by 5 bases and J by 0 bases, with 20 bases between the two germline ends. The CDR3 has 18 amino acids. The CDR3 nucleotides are TGTGCCAGCAGCCCGCTTCCGGGACTTCCGAGCTCTGGAAACACCATATATTTT. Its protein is CASSPLPGLPSSGNTIYF.

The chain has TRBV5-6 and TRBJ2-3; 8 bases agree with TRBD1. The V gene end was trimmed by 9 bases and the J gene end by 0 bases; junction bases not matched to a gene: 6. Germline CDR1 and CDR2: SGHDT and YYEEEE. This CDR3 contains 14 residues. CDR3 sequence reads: CATKTGESTDTQYF. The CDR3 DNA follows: TGTGCCACCAAGACAGGGGAGAGCACAGATACGCAGTATTTT.

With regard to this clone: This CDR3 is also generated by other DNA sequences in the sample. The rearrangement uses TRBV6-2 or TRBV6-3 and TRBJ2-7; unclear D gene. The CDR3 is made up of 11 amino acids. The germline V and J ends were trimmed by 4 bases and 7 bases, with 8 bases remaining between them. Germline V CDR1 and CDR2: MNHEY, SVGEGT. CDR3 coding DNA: TGTGCCAGCAGTTCCCTCAGGGAGCAGTACTTC. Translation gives CASSSLREQYF.

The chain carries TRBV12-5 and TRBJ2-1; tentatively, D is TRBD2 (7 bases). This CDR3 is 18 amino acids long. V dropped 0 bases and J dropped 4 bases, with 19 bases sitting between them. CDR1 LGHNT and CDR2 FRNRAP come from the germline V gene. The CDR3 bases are TGTGCTAGTGGTTTGGTATTTTGGGGGGGCGTTAGGTACAATGAGCAGTTCTTC. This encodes CASGLVFWGGVRYNEQFF.

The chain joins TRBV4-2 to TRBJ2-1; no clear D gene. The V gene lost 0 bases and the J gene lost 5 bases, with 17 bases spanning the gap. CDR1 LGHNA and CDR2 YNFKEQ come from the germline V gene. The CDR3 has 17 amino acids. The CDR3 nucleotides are TGTGCCAGCAGCCAAGACCTAGGAGACTTTATCAACAATGAGCAGTTCTTC. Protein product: CASSQDLGDFINNEQFF.